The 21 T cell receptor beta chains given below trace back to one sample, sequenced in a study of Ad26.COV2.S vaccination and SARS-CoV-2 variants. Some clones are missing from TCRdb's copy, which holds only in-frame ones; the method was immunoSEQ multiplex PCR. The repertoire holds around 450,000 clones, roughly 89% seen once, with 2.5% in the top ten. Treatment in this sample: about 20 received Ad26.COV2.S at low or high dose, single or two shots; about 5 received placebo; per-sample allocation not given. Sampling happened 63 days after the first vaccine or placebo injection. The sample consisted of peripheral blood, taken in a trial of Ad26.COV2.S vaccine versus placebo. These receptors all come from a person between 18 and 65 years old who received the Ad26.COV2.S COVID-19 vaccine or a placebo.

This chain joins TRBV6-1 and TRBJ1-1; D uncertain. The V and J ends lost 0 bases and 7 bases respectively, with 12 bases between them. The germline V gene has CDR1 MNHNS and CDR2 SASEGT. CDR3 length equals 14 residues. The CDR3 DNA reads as TGTGCCAGCAGTGAAGCGGCCTACGTTTTTGAAGCTTTCTTT. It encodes CASSEAAYVFEAFF.

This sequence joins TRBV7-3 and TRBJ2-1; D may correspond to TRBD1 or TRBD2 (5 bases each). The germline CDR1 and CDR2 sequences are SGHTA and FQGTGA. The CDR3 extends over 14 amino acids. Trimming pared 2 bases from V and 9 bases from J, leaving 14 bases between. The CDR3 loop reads CASSLGGPRGEQFF. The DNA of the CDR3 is TGTGCCAGCAGCTTAGGGGGACCTAGGGGTGAGCAGTTCTTC.

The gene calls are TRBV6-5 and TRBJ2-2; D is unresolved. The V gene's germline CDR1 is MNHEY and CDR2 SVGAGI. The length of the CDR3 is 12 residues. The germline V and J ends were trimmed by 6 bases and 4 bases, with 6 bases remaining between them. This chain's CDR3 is CASSESTGELFF. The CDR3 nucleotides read TGTGCCAGCAGCGAGTCCACCGGGGAGCTGTTTTTT.

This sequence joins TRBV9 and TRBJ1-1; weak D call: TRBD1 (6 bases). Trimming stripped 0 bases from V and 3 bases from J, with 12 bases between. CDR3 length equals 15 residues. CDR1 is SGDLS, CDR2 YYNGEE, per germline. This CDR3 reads CASSVEGGRYTEAFF. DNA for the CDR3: TGTGCCAGCAGCGTAGAAGGGGGGCGATACACTGAAGCTTTCTTT. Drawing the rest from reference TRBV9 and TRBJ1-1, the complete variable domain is DSGVTQTPKHLITATGQRVTLRCSPRSGDLSVYWYQQSLDQGLQFLIQYYNGEERAKGNILERFSAQQFPDLHSELNLSSLELGDSALYFCASSVEGGRYTEAFFGQGTRLTVV.

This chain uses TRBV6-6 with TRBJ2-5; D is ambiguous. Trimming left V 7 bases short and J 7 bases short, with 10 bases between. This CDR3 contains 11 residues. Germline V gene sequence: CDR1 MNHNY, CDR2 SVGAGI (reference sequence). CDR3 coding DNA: TGTGCCAGCACCTCGTTGGGGACCCAGTACTTC. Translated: CASTSLGTQYF.

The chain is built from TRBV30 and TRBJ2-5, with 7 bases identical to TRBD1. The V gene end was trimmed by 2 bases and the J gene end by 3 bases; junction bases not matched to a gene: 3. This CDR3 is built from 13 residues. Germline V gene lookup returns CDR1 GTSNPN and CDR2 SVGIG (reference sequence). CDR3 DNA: TGTGCCTGGAGTCTAGGGGGCGAAGAGACCCAGTACTTC. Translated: CAWSLGGEETQYF.

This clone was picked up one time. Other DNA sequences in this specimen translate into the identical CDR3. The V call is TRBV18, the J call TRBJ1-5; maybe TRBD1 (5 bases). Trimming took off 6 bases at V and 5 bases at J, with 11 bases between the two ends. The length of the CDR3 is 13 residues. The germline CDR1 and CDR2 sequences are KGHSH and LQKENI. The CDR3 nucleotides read TGTGCCAGCTCCCCAGGGACCGATCAGCCCCAGCATTTT. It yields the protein CASSPGTDQPQHF. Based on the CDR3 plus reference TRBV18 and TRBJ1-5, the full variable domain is NAGVMQNPRHLVRRRGQEARLRCSPMKGHSHVYWYRQLPEEGLKFMVYLQKENIIDESGMPKERFSAEFPKEGPSILRIQQVVRGDSAAYFCASSPGTDQPQHFGDGTRLSIL.

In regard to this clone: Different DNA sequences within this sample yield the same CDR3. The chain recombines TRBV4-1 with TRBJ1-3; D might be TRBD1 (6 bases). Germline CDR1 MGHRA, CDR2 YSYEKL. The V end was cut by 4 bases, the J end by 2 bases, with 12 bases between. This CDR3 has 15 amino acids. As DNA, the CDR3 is TGCGCCAGCAGCCCCTCTAGGGGGGCTGGAAACACCATATATTTT. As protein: CASSPSRGAGNTIYF.

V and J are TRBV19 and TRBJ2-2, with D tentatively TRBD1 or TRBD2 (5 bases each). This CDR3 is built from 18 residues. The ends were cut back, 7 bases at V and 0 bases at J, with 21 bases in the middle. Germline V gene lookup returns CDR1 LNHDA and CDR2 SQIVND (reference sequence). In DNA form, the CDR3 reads TGTGCCAGTACCCCCGTGGCGACGGGACCAGCGAACACCGGGGAGCTGTTTTTT. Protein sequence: CASTPVATGPANTGELFF.

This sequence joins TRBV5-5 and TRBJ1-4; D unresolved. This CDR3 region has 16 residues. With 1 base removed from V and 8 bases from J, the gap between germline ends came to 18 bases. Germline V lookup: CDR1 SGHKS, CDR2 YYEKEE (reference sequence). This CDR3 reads CASSLYPSGVDEKLFF. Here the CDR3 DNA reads TGTGCCAGCAGCTTGTATCCCAGCGGGGTGGACGAAAAACTGTTTTTT.

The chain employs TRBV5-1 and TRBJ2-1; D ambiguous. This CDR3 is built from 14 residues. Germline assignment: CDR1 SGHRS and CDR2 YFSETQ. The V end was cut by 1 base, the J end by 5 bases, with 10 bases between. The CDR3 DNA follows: TGCGCCAGCAGCTTGCACAGAAGGGACAATGAGCAGTTCTTC. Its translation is CASSLHRRDNEQFF. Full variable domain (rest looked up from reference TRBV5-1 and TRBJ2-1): KAGVTQTPRYLIKTRGQQVTLSCSPISGHRSVSWYQQTPGQGLQFLFEYFSETQRNKGNFPGRFSGRQFSNSRSEMNVSTLELGDSALYLCASSLHRRDNEQFFGPGTRLTVL.

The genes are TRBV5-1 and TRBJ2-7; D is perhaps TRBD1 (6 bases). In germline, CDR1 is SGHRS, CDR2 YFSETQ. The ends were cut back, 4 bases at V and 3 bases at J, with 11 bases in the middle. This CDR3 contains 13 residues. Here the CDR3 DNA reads TGCGCCAGCAGCCAGACAGGTTTCTACGAGCAGTACTTC. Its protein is CASSQTGFYEQYF. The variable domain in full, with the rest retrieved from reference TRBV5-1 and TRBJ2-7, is KAGVTQTPRYLIKTRGQQVTLSCSPISGHRSVSWYQQTPGQGLQFLFEYFSETQRNKGNFPGRFSGRQFSNSRSEMNVSTLELGDSALYLCASSQTGFYEQYFGPGTRLTVT.

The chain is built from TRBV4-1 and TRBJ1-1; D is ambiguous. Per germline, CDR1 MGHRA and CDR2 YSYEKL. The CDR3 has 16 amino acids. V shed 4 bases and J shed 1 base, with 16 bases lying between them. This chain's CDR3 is CASSLTWAARNTEAFF. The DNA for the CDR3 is TGCGCCAGCAGCCTTACGTGGGCAGCCAGGAACACTGAAGCTTTCTTT.

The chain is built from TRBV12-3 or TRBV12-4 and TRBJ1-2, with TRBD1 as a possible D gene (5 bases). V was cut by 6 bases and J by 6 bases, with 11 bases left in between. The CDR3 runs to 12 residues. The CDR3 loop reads CASSSPGHGYTF. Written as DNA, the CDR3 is TGTGCCAGCAGCTCCCCGGGACATGGCTACACCTTC.

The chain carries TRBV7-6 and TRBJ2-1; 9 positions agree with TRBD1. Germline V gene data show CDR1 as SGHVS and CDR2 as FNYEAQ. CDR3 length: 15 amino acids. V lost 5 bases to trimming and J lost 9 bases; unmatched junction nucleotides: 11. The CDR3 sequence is CASSATGGEDLEQFF. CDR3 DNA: TGTGCCAGCAGCGCGACAGGGGGTGAGGATCTTGAGCAGTTCTTC.

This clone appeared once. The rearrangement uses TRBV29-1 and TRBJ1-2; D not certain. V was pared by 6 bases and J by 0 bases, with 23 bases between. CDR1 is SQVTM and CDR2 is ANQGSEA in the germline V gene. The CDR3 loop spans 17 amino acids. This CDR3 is CSVPTFFQLPSNYGYTF. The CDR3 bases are TGCAGCGTGCCGACTTTTTTCCAGCTACCCTCTAACTATGGCTACACCTTC. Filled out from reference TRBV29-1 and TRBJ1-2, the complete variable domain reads SAVISQKPSRDICQRGTSLTIQCQVDSQVTMMFWYRQQPGQSLTLIATANQGSEATYESGFVIDKFPISRPNLTFSTLTVSNMSPEDSSIYLCSVPTFFQLPSNYGYTFGSGTRLTVV.

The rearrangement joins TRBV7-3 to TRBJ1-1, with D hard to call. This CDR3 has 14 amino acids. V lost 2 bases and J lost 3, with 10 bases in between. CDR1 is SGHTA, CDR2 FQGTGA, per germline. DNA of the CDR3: TGTGCCAGCAGCTTAGGAGGTTCGGACACTGAAGCTTTCTTT. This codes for CASSLGGSDTEAFF.

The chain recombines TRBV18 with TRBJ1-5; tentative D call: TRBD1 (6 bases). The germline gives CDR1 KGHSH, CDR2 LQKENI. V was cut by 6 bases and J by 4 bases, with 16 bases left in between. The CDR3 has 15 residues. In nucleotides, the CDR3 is TGTGCCAGCTCTACGACAGGCCAGGAGAATCAGCCCCAGCATTTT. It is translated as CASSTTGQENQPQHF.

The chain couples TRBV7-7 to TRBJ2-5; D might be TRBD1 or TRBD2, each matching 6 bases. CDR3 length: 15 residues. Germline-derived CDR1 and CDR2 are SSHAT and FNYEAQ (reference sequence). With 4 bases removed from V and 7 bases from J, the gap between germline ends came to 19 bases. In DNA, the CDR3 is TGTGCCAGCAGCTCCGGTCCTCCCGGGGGCAGGACCCAGTACTTC. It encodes CASSSGPPGGRTQYF.

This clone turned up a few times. CDR3 residues: CASSPRTSGTYNEQFF. CDR3 sequence (DNA): TGCGCCAGCAGTCCCCGGACTAGCGGGACTTACAATGAGCAGTTCTTC. V usage is TRBV5-1 and J usage is TRBJ2-1; TRBD2 matches at 12 bases. The CDR3 is 16 residues long. The germline CDR1 and CDR2 sequences are SGHRS and YFSETQ. The J segment lost 4 bases and the V segment lost 5 bases, leaving 7 bases of the junction unmatched.

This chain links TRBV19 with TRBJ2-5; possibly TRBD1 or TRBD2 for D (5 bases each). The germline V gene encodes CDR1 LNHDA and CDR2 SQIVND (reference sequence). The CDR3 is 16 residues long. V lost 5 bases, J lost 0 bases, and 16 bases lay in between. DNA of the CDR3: TGTGCCAGTAGTGCCTACCCGGGACCCAACCAAGAGACCCAGTACTTC. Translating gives CASSAYPGPNQETQYF.